A selection of T cell receptor beta chains follows, all from one sample in a study of T cells in Graves' hyperthyroidism and ophthalmopathy. TCRdb re-derived calls from the multiplex PCR reads in MiXCR, one entry per CDR3 protein. The sample lists about 400,000 distinct CDR3 sequences; approximately 25% were seen once. Sequencing used blood. These receptors were obtained from a man aged 50-60 years with Graves' hyperthyroidism. CDR3s include the opening cysteine and the closing phenylalanine or tryptophan. Fields, in order: CDR3 protein, CDR3 DNA, clone size, D gene, J gene, CDR3 length, V gene. D genes are given only for firm matches. Size tells how often a clone was seen (once, few, many) or the class of an expanded clone, and some rows leave it out.

CASSQSRGTDTQYF	TGCGCCAGCAGCCAATCGAGGGGGACAGATACGCAGTATTTT	.	.	TRBJ2-3	14	TRBV4-1
CASSIDVNTGELFF	TGTGCCAGTAGTATCGACGTAAACACCGGGGAGCTGTTTTTT	once	.	TRBJ2-2	14	TRBV19
CASSYSWTGGRSYEQYF	TGTGCCAGCAGCTACAGCTGGACAGGGGGCCGCTCCTACGAGCAGTACTTC	many	TRBD1	TRBJ2-7	17	TRBV28
CAWMSGQGAHEQYF	TGTGCCTGGATGTCCGGACAGGGGGCACACGAGCAGTACTTC	few	TRBD1	TRBJ2-7	14	TRBV30
CASNNRGLAGGNEQFF	TGTGCCAGCAACAACCGGGGACTAGCGGGAGGTAATGAGCAGTTCTTC	many	TRBD2	TRBJ2-1	16	TRBV6-1
CASSLVLRSLQGNSYNEQFF	TGTGCCAGCAGTTTAGTTCTGAGGTCTTTACAGGGGAACTCCTACAATGAGCAGTTCTTC	.	TRBD1	TRBJ2-1	20	TRBV12-3/TRBV12-4
CASSVGGGTSGRTYEQYF	TGTGCCAGCAGCGTAGGAGGGGGGACTAGCGGGAGGACCTACGAGCAGTACTTC	.	TRBD2	TRBJ2-7	18	TRBV9
CSVDVLASYNGQFF	TGCAGCGTTGATGTTCTAGCCTCCTACAATGGGCAGTTCTTC	.	.	TRBJ2-1	14	TRBV29-1
CAISVGSSLSYEQYF	TGTGCCATCAGTGTGGGCAGCTCTTTGTCCTACGAGCAGTACTTC	.	.	TRBJ2-7	15	TRBV10-3
CASNFRDGYTF	TGTGCCAGTAACTTCCGGGATGGCTACACCTTC	.	.	TRBJ1-2	11	TRBV19
CASSGSGNTYEQYF	TGTGCCAGCAGCGGTAGCGGGAATACCTACGAGCAGTACTTC	many	TRBD2	TRBJ2-7	14	TRBV2
CASGGIEQYF	TGTGCCAGCGGCGGGATCGAGCAGTACTTC	many	.	TRBJ2-7	10	TRBV12-3/TRBV12-4
CASSLGANTGELFF	TGTGCCAGCAGCTTAGGCGCGAACACCGGGGAGCTGTTTTTT	many	.	TRBJ2-2	14	TRBV11-2
CASSFAQNTEAFF	TGTGCCAGCAGCTTTGCGCAGAACACTGAAGCTTTCTTT	.	.	TRBJ1-1	13	TRBV7-9
CASSYLRTPDTQYF	TGTGCCAGCAGTTATCTCCGGACTCCAGATACGCAGTATTTT	few	.	TRBJ2-3	14	TRBV6-5
CASSLEQAAGNTIYF	TGTGCCAGCAGCTTGGAGCAGGCGGCTGGAAACACCATATATTTT	few	.	TRBJ1-3	15	TRBV5-1
CASRKTGMNTEAFF	TGTGCCAGTAGGAAAACAGGAATGAACACTGAAGCTTTCTTT	.	.	TRBJ1-1	14	TRBV19
CASSPSNTQYF	TGTGCCAGCTCACCATCGAATACGCAGTATTTT	.	.	TRBJ2-3	11	TRBV18
CASSSRGWDTEAFF	TGTGCCAGCAGCTCCAGGGGGTGGGACACTGAAGCTTTCTTT	.	TRBD1	TRBJ1-1	14	TRBV7-2
CASSPTGTGISGYTF	TGTGCCAGCAGTCCCACCGGGACAGGGATCTCTGGCTACACCTTC	.	TRBD1	TRBJ1-2	15	TRBV6-1
CASGFAGGPSTGQFF	TGTGCTAGTGGTTTCGCGGGAGGGCCGTCGACTGGGCAGTTCTTC	.	TRBD2	TRBJ2-1	15	TRBV12-5
CSAHRDRGYEQYF	TGCAGTGCTCACCGGGACAGGGGTTACGAGCAGTACTTC	few	TRBD1	TRBJ2-7	13	TRBV20-1
CASSLDLAGGMVVDTQYF	TGCGCCAGCAGCTTGGATCTAGCGGGAGGAATGGTGGTAGATACGCAGTATTTT	.	TRBD2	TRBJ2-3	18	TRBV5-1
CAISGLWDEQFF	TGTGCCATCTCGGGGCTTTGGGATGAGCAGTTCTTC	.	.	TRBJ2-1	12	TRBV5-4
CASSPLTSGSYSEQFF	TGTGCCAGCAGCCCATTGACTAGCGGCTCCTACAGTGAGCAGTTCTTC	few	TRBD2	TRBJ2-1	16	TRBV3-1
CASISRGTGELGETQYF	TGCGCCAGCATCTCCCGAGGGACAGGGGAATTGGGAGAGACCCAGTACTTC	few	TRBD1	TRBJ2-5	17	TRBV5-1
CASLGNRGTEAFF	TGTGCCAGCTTGGGGAATCGGGGAACTGAAGCTTTCTTT	many	.	TRBJ1-1	13	TRBV2
CSARDPAEEENEQFF	TGCAGTGCTAGAGATCCCGCGGAGGAAGAGAATGAGCAGTTCTTC	.	.	TRBJ2-1	15	TRBV20-1
CASSLVPGTSSYEQYF	TGCGCCAGCAGCTTGGTGCCAGGCACGAGCTCCTACGAGCAGTACTTC	.	.	TRBJ2-7	16	TRBV5-1
CAMQAANTGELFF	TGTGCCATGCAGGCAGCGAACACCGGGGAGCTGTTTTTT	.	.	TRBJ2-2	13	TRBV24-1
CASSLGLAFTDTQYF	TGTGCCAGCAGTTTAGGACTAGCCTTCACAGATACGCAGTATTTT	many	TRBD2	TRBJ2-3	15	TRBV28
CASSLVGGDTQYF	TGTGCCAGCAGCTTAGTTGGGGGAGATACGCAGTATTTT	.	.	TRBJ2-3	13	TRBV7-9
CASSIGLRAAEQFF	TGTGCCAGTAGTATAGGGCTCCGGGCGGCAGAGCAGTTCTTC	.	.	TRBJ2-1	14	TRBV19
CASSFTVLYGYTF	TGTGCCAGCAGTTTTACGGTGCTCTATGGCTACACCTTC	few	.	TRBJ1-2	13	TRBV28
CASRNNRFEQYF	TGTGCCAGCAGGAACAACAGGTTCGAGCAGTACTTC	many	.	TRBJ2-7	12	TRBV7-9
CASSPSGRSNTQYF	TGTGCCAGCAGTCCTAGCGGGAGGTCGAATACGCAGTATTTT	few	TRBD2	TRBJ2-3	14	TRBV6-1
CASSSGLTQYF	TGTGCCAGCAGCTCGGGACTCACGCAGTATTTT	many	.	TRBJ2-3	11	TRBV11-2
CASSYPTQGAGEQYF	TGTGCCAGCAGTTACCCGACCCAGGGGGCAGGAGAGCAGTACTTC	.	TRBD1	TRBJ2-7	15	TRBV6-5
CASSPGTRNYEQYF	TGTGCCAGTAGCCCCGGGACACGAAACTACGAGCAGTACTTC	once	.	TRBJ2-7	14	TRBV19
CASSLDAGRTDTQYF	TGCGCCAGCAGCTTGGATGCGGGGCGCACAGATACGCAGTATTTT	.	.	TRBJ2-3	15	TRBV5-1
CASSLSYEQFF	TGTGCCAGCAGCCTTAGCTATGAGCAGTTCTTC	many	.	TRBJ2-1	11	TRBV7-9
CASSNIGGNSGNTIYF	TGTGCCAGCAGTAACATTGGGGGCAACTCTGGAAACACCATATATTTT	.	.	TRBJ1-3	16	TRBV27
CASSEPGQGNNEQYF	TGTGCCAGCAGTGAACCGGGACAGGGGAACAACGAGCAGTACTTC	few	TRBD1	TRBJ2-7	15	TRBV28
CASSYTGVNTEAFF	TGTGCCAGCAGCTATACCGGCGTGAACACTGAAGCTTTCTTT	many	.	TRBJ1-1	14	TRBV5-5
CASSIGTKADTQYF	TGTGCCAGCAGCATCGGGACTAAGGCAGATACGCAGTATTTT	.	TRBD2	TRBJ2-3	14	TRBV9
CATAGTENTGELFF	TGTGCCACTGCTGGGACAGAGAACACCGGGGAGCTGTTTTTT	once	TRBD1	TRBJ2-2	14	TRBV6-1
CASRQGTDTQYF	TGTGCCAGCAGACAAGGTACAGATACGCAGTATTTT	many	.	TRBJ2-3	12	TRBV11-2
CSARDQRAVAFF	TGCAGTGCTAGAGATCAACGAGCGGTGGCTTTCTTT	once	.	TRBJ1-1	12	TRBV20-1
CASSIRETDTQYF	TGTGCCAGTAGTATTCGGGAGACAGATACGCAGTATTTT	.	.	TRBJ2-3	13	TRBV19